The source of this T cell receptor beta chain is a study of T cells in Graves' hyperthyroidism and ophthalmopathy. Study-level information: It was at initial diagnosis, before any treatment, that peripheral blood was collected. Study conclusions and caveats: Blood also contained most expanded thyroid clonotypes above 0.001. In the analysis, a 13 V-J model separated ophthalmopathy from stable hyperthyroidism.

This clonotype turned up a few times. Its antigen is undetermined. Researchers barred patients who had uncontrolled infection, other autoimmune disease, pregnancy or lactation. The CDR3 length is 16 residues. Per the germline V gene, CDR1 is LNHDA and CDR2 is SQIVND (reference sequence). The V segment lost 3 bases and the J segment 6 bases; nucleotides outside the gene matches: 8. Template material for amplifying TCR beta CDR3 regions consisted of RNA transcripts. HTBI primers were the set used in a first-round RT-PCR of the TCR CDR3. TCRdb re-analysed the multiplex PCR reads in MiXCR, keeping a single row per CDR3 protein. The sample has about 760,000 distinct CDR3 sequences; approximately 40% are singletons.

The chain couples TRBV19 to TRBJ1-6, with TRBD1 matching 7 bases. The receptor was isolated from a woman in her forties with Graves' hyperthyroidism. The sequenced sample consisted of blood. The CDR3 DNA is TGTGCCAGTAGTATTCCACCGGACAGGAGTAATTCACCCCTCCACTTT. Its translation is CASSIPPDRSNSPLHF. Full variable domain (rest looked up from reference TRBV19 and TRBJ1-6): DGGITQSPKYLFRKEGQNVTLSCEQNLNHDAMYWYRQDPGQGLRLIYYSQIVNDFQKGDIAEGYSVSREKKESFPLTVTSAQKNPTAFYLCASSIPPDRSNSPLHFGNGTRLTVT.